The 9 T cell receptor beta chains below all came from one sample that was sequenced in a study of T cell responses to AZD1222 COVID-19 vaccine. Sequencing was performed with immunoSEQ multiplex PCR; in TCRdb, only in-frame clones are kept and a portion is missing. Of about 180,000 clones listed, roughly 88% were seen once; the top ten hold approximately 0.5%. Sequenced here: peripheral blood, sampled on day 0 of AZD1222 vaccination. Source of these receptors: an adult in good health.

The CDR3 region is CASSPGHGADTQYF. The DNA for the CDR3 is TGCGCCAGCAGCCCGGGCCACGGCGCAGATACGCAGTATTTT. The chain recombines TRBV5-1 with TRBJ2-3; D not certain. Deletions cut 4 bases from V and 4 bases from J, with 13 bases between. This CDR3 contains 14 residues. The germline V gene has CDR1 SGHRS and CDR2 YFSETQ.

Here the CDR3 DNA reads TGTGCCAGCAGCTTAGCGTCGGCAGGGGATGGCTACACCTTC. It specifies CASSLASAGDGYTF. The rearrangement uses TRBV7-2 and TRBJ1-2; perhaps TRBD1 as D (6 bases). Trimming took off 0 bases at V and 6 bases at J, with 11 bases between the two ends. Per germline, CDR1 SGHTA and CDR2 FQGNSA. The CDR3 runs 14 residues.

This clone was seen more than once but under ten times. V gene TRBV7-8 combines with J gene TRBJ1-5, with 9 bases fitting TRBD1. The CDR3 has 18 amino acids. Germline loops: CDR1 SGHVS, CDR2 FQNEAQ. Germline trimming cut 1 base from V and 3 bases from J; bases unmatched to any gene: 10. The DNA of the CDR3 is TGTGCCAGCAGCTTAGAGGGGACAGGGAAGGCCAACAATCAGCCCCAGCATTTT. Amino acids: CASSLEGTGKANNQPQHF.

This clone showed up just once. The rearrangement joins TRBV23-1 to TRBJ1-1; D is unclear. TRBV23-1 is marked as an open reading frame, function uncertain. V lost 7 bases and J 1 base, leaving 13 bases between the germline ends. This CDR3 contains 14 residues. In DNA form, the CDR3 reads TGCGCCAGCATCAAAGCAGTGGCGAACACTGAAGCTTTCTTT. Translated, it gives CASIKAVANTEAFF.

This chain connects TRBV15 to TRBJ1-5; a weak D match, TRBD1 (5 bases). The CDR3 consists of 13 residues. Germline V gene lookup returns CDR1 LNHNV and CDR2 YYDKDF (reference sequence). V lost 0 bases and J 8 bases, leaving 8 bases between the germline ends. The CDR3 spells CATSRDRGEPQHF. The CDR3 DNA follows: TGTGCCACCAGCAGAGATCGGGGGGAGCCCCAGCATTTT.

The V call is TRBV2, the J call TRBJ2-5, with 7 bases matching TRBD2. Looked up from germline, CDR1 is SNHLY and CDR2 is FYNNEI. The CDR3 has 16 amino acids. V shed 1 base, J shed 10 bases, and the junction held 15 bases outside the gene matches. In DNA, the CDR3 is TGTGCCAGCAGTGAAGGGAGCGGGGCCCCCTTTGGGGACCAGTACTTC. The encoded protein is CASSEGSGAPFGDQYF.

The chain combines TRBV10-3 with TRBJ1-5, with 10 bases fitting TRBD1. J lost 6 bases, V lost 6 bases, and 11 bases had no gene match. In germline, CDR1 is ENHRY, CDR2 SYGVKD. The CDR3 consists of 16 residues. CDR3 protein: CAISRTGTGDAQPQHF. CDR3 coding DNA: TGTGCCATCAGCAGAACCGGGACAGGGGATGCTCAGCCCCAGCATTTT.

V usage is TRBV19 and J usage is TRBJ1-5, with D possibly TRBD1 on 6 matching bases. The germline V gene encodes CDR1 LNHDA and CDR2 SQIVND (reference sequence). The CDR3 contains 17 residues. V lost 5 bases, J lost 0 bases, and 17 bases lay in between. The chain's CDR3 is CASSPRGGQNSNQPQHF. The CDR3 nucleotides read TGTGCCAGTAGTCCCCGGGGTGGACAGAATAGCAATCAGCCCCAGCATTTT. Supplemented by reference TRBV19 and TRBJ1-5, the full variable domain reads DGGITQSPKYLFRKEGQNVTLSCEQNLNHDAMYWYRQDPGQGLRLIYYSQIVNDFQKGDIAEGYSVSREKKESFPLTVTSAQKNPTAFYLCASSPRGGQNSNQPQHFGDGTRLSIL.

The DNA of the CDR3 is TGTGCCACCACTCAAGGGATCTCGAATGAAAAACTGTTTTTT. This sequence encodes CATTQGISNEKLFF. The V and J genes are TRBV15 and TRBJ1-4; D gene uncertain. V shed 7 bases and J shed 5 bases, with 14 bases lying between them. CDR1 and CDR2 (germline): LNHNV, YYDKDF (reference sequence). This CDR3 spans 14 amino acids. The full variable domain, in which reference TRBV15 and TRBJ1-4 provide the parts outside the CDR3, is DAMVIQNPRYQVTQFGKPVTLSCSQTLNHNVMYWYQQKSSQAPKLLFHYYDKDFNNEADTPDNFQSRRPNTSFCFLDIRSPGLGDTAMYLCATTQGISNEKLFFGSGTQLSVL.